This T cell receptor beta chain appears in the sequencing data of a study of CD8 T cells in ankylosing spondylitis. Each TCR beta library was made by quantitative 5'-RACE that incorporated molecular barcodes. One entry per CDR3 protein results from TCRdb running MiXCR on the 5' RACE reads. The sample consists of about 540,000 distinct CDR3 sequences, roughly 13% of them appearing once. Study-level results: The authors reported significant enrichment of disease-linked clones in matched ankylosing spondylitis synovial fluid. What appeared characteristic of ankylosing spondylitis blood was a TCR beta motif of several highly homologous variants.

A note on this clonotype: Its specificity is not known.

This TCR was sampled from a male donor with ankylosing spondylitis. Material: blood, either unsorted or a sorted T cell fraction (not recorded which).

The CDR3 is CASSLTTGGYIQYF. CDR3 coding DNA: TGTGCCAGCAGTTTAACAACGGGAGGTTACATTCAGTACTTC. This chain uses TRBV27 with TRBJ2-4, with 7 positions matching TRBD2. Germline trimming cut 2 bases from V and 8 bases from J; bases unmatched to any gene: 6. Germline CDR1 and CDR2: MNHEY and SMNVEV (reference sequence). The CDR3 is 14 residues long.